These 7 T cell receptor beta chains share one sample of origin, sequenced in a study of blood T cell repertoires in COVID-19 (TCRdb year 2020). Libraries were built with the immunoSEQ multiplex PCR assay. As stored in TCRdb, this immuneACCESS dataset retains in-frame rearrangements with V and J assigned. A fraction of the clones does not appear; measured against another copy, unresolved V genes explain less than half of the discrepancy, and the remainder lacks a known reason. In all, the sample holds fewer than 110,000 clones, and around 90% of those were seen once. The top ten hold 3% to 4.5% of the sample. Sequenced: peripheral blood. These receptors originate from a woman aged 60-75 years with acute or convalescent COVID-19.

The chain's CDR3 is CASGLGLRGKSGRNTGELFF. The DNA for the CDR3 is TGTGCTAGTGGTTTGGGGCTTAGGGGCAAAAGCGGGAGGAACACCGGGGAGCTGTTTTTT. The chain employs TRBV12-5 and TRBJ2-2, with 8 bases matching TRBD2. Germline V CDR1 and CDR2: LGHNT, FRNRAP. This CDR3 spans 20 amino acids. With 1 base clipped from V and 1 base from J, the junction kept 14 bases outside the gene matches.

The chain joins TRBV7-9 to TRBJ2-2; D may be TRBD1 (6 bases). The germline CDR1 and CDR2 sequences are SEHNR and FQNEAQ (reference sequence). V was clipped by 2 bases and J by 5 bases, with 6 bases between them. The CDR3 has 13 amino acids. The CDR3 protein is CASSLRGTGELFF. The CDR3 DNA reads TGTGCCAGCAGCTTAAGGGGGACCGGGGAGCTGTTTTTT.

The chain employs TRBV11-3 and TRBJ2-2, with 7 bases that match TRBD2. The germline CDR1 and CDR2 sequences are SGHNT and YENEEA. The CDR3 has 15 residues. The V segment lost 5 bases and the J segment 2 bases; nucleotides outside the gene matches: 5. CDR3 in DNA: TGTGCCAGCAGCCCTAGCGGAAGCAACACCGGGGAGCTGTTTTTT. It yields the protein CASSPSGSNTGELFF.

The V call is TRBV19, the J call TRBJ1-6, with unresolved D. This CDR3 comprises 17 residues. The germline gives CDR1 LNHDA, CDR2 SQIVND (reference sequence). Trimming took 5 bases from V and 7 from J, leaving 21 bases between them. CDR3 loop: CASSSSRGSRGNSPLHF. The CDR3 DNA reads TGTGCCAGTAGTTCCTCCCGAGGGTCCCGCGGAAATTCACCCCTCCACTTT.

The V and J genes are TRBV24-1 and TRBJ2-5, with no clear D. The germline V gene encodes CDR1 KGHDR and CDR2 SFDVKD. Trimming left V 4 bases short and J 7 bases short, with 12 bases between. The CDR3 is 13 amino acids. The chain's CDR3 is CATSDPTGGTQYF. The DNA for the CDR3 is TGTGCCACCAGTGACCCCACGGGTGGGACCCAGTACTTC.

This chain uses TRBV24-1 with TRBJ2-1; 8 bases are a match to TRBD2. The CDR3 has 17 amino acids. CDR1 is KGHDR and CDR2 is SFDVKD in the germline V gene. Trimming at V came to 4 bases and at J to 5 bases, leaving 12 bases not matched to a gene. The CDR3 DNA sequence: TGTGCCACCAGTGACCAAGGAAGCGGGAGTGGAAACAATGAGCAGTTCTTC. Translated: CATSDQGSGSGNNEQFF.

This chain uses TRBV3-1 (or the pseudogene TRBV3-2) with TRBJ1-5; maybe TRBD1 (5 bases). This CDR3 contains 14 residues. Germline values: CDR1 LGHDT, CDR2 YNNKEL (reference sequence). Trimming left V 1 base short and J 1 base short, with 5 bases between. CDR3 nucleotides: TGTGCCAGCAGCCAAGCAGGGAGCAATCAGCCCCAGCATTTT. It codes for CASSQAGSNQPQHF.